The next 3 T cell receptor beta chains were all read from a single sample in a study of vaccination and CD4 T cells after COVID-19. What these receptors recognize is not known. Treatment here: roughly 11-day PBMC culture with coronavirus spike peptide pools or control peptides (ViraFEST assay). With the Oncomine TCR Beta short-read assay, DNA from cultured CD4+ T cells was sequenced. TCRdb itself ran the PCR reads through MiXCR, one entry per CDR3 protein. Of roughly 9,800 distinct CDR3 sequences in the sample, over 60% were seen once. Sequenced material: CD4+ T cells from blood, cultured in vitro. The source is a human donor who had recovered from COVID-19.

V is TRBV7-2 and J is TRBJ2-5; D could derive from TRBD1 or TRBD2 (7 bases each). The germline CDR1 and CDR2 sequences are SGHTA and FQGNSA. The CDR3 is made up of 15 amino acids. V was cut by 5 bases and J by 4 bases, with 17 bases left in between. In DNA, the CDR3 is TGTGCCAGCAGCACCCAGCAGGGGGGGGGAGAGACCCAGTACTTC. This gives the protein CASSTQQGGGETQYF.

V usage is TRBV10-3 and J usage is TRBJ2-7; a weak D match, TRBD1 (6 bases). V dropped 0 bases and J dropped 6 bases, with 9 bases sitting between them. Germline V gives CDR1 ENHRY, CDR2 SYGVKD. CDR3 length: 13 amino acids. The CDR3: CAISESGAGEQYF. CDR3 bases: TGTGCCATCAGTGAGTCGGGGGCGGGCGAGCAGTACTTC.

This clonotype was found a few times. The gene calls are TRBV24-1 and TRBJ1-5; TRBD1 agrees at 7 bases. CDR3 length equals 18 residues. J lost 0 bases, V lost 7 bases, and 14 bases had no gene match. The germline CDR1 and CDR2 sequences are KGHDR and SFDVKD. The CDR3 DNA sequence: TGTGCCACCAGAGCGATCAGGGGGAGCCTATATAGCAATCAGCCCCAGCATTTT. As protein: CATRAIRGSLYSNQPQHF.